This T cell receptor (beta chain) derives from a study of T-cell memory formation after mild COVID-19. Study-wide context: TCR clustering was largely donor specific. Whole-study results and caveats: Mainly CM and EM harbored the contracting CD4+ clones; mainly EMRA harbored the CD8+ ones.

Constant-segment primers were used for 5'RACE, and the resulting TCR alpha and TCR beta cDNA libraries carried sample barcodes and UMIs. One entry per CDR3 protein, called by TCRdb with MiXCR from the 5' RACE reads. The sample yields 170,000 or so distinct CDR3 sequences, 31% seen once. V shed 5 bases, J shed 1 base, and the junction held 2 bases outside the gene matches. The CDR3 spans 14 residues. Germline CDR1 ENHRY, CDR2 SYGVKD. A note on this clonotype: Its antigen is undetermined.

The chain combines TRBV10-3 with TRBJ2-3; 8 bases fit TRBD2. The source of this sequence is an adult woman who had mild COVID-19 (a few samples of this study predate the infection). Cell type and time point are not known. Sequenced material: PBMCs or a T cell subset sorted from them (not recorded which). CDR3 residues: CAISKAGGTDTQYF. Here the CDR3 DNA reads TGTGCCATCAGTAAAGCGGGAGGCACAGATACGCAGTATTTT.